Detailed here is one T cell receptor (beta chain). The V segment lost 5 bases and the J segment 5 bases; nucleotides outside the gene matches: 20. There are 18 residues in the CDR3. Germline V gene lookup returns CDR1 SQVTM and CDR2 ANQGSEA. This sample stems from a study of shared clonotypes between healthy human individuals. Once extracted for a subset, genomic DNA was divided evenly among several immunoSEQ plates. TCRdb's copy holds only in-frame clones and misses some; the assay was immunoSEQ multiplex PCR. Among around 510,000 clones listed, about 96% were seen once. The rearrangement links TRBV29-1 to TRBJ2-7, with 11 bases fitting TRBD2. This TCR came from a woman in her 30s in good health. Material: naive CD4+ T cells sorted from blood. Subset specified: CD45RA+ positively selected. As DNA, the CDR3 is TGCAGCGTTTCGTCCATTCTAACTAGCGGGAGTGAGGTGGACGAGCAGTACTTC. It specifies CSVSSILTSGSEVDEQYF.